Shown below are 7 T cell receptor beta chains from a single sample sequenced in a study of T cell responses to AZD1222 COVID-19 vaccine. Method: immunoSEQ multiplex PCR; TCRdb's copy keeps in-frame clones and lacks some. The sample shows about 76,000 clones, about 88% of them seen only once. Sequences were derived from peripheral blood, sampled on day 0 of AZD1222 vaccination. Source of these receptors: an adult in good health.

The CDR3: CASSLAGLTDSPLHF. The CDR3 nucleotides read TGTGCCAGCAGCTTAGCCGGACTCACAGATTCACCCCTCCACTTT. The chain couples TRBV7-8 to TRBJ1-6; D not resolved. The CDR3 totals 15 residues. The V gene's germline CDR1 is SGHVS and CDR2 FQNEAQ. V lost 0 bases and J lost 8, with 11 bases in between.

This chain links TRBV30 with TRBJ1-5; D not certain. The germline V and J ends were trimmed by 2 bases and 4 bases, with 9 bases remaining between them. The length of the CDR3 is 13 residues. Germline V gene data show CDR1 as GTSNPN and CDR2 as SVGIG (reference sequence). Written as DNA, the CDR3 is TGTGCCTGGAGTCTGGAGAGTAATCAGCCCCAGCATTTT. Its translation: CAWSLESNQPQHF.

This clone has only a few counts. This sequence joins TRBV5-1 and TRBJ1-1, with 7 bases lining up with TRBD1. CDR3 length: 12 amino acids. V gave up 4 bases and J gave up 11 bases; unmatched junction bases: 8. Per the germline V gene, CDR1 is SGHRS and CDR2 is YFSETQ. CDR3 sequence: CASSQPGGRAFF. The CDR3 DNA reads as TGCGCCAGCAGCCAACCAGGGGGGCGGGCTTTCTTT.

DNA for the CDR3: TGTGCCAGCAGCGTAGCTCACAAGAGCTCCTACAATGAGCAGTTCTTC. Its translation is CASSVAHKSSYNEQFF. This chain connects TRBV9 to TRBJ2-1; D remains ambiguous. This CDR3 has 16 residues. Germline V gene sequence: CDR1 SGDLS, CDR2 YYNGEE. V was clipped by 0 bases and J by 0 bases, with 10 bases between them.

The rearrangement links TRBV18 to TRBJ1-3, with D tentatively TRBD1 (5 bases). The CDR3 has 15 amino acids. CDR1 is KGHSH, CDR2 LQKENI, per germline. Trimming removed 4 bases at V and 1 base at J, with 11 bases between. CDR3 bases: TGTGCCAGCTCACGTGGGGGACGTTCTGGAAACACCATATATTTT. It specifies CASSRGGRSGNTIYF.

The V and J genes are TRBV27 and TRBJ1-4; 11 nucleotides agree with TRBD1. Germline V lookup: CDR1 MNHEY, CDR2 SMNVEV (reference sequence). V gave up 6 bases and J gave up 7 bases; unmatched junction bases: 1. The CDR3 totals 13 residues. The CDR3 loop is CASSGQGAEKLFF. The CDR3 DNA reads as TGTGCCAGCAGCGGACAGGGGGCTGAAAAACTGTTTTTT.

The V and J genes are TRBV5-1 and TRBJ2-4; 11 bases line up with TRBD2. Unmatched junction bases numbered 8, after V lost 1 base and J lost 8 bases. Germline CDR1 is SGHRS and CDR2 is YFSETQ. The CDR3 runs to 16 residues. The CDR3 nucleotides read TGCGCCAGCAGCTTGAGTCTAGCGGGAGGCTTAGACATTCAGTACTTC. Translating it yields CASSLSLAGGLDIQYF. The variable domain in full, completed from reference TRBV5-1 and TRBJ2-4, reads KAGVTQTPRYLIKTRGQQVTLSCSPISGHRSVSWYQQTPGQGLQFLFEYFSETQRNKGNFPGRFSGRQFSNSRSEMNVSTLELGDSALYLCASSLSLAGGLDIQYFGAGTRLSVL.